One sample yielded the 29 T cell receptor beta chains listed below, sequenced in a study of vaccination effects on CD4 cells after COVID-19. Sequencing in the ViraFEST assay came after antigen-specific CD4+ T cells had been expanded with viral peptide pools, which were used to stimulate PBMC. Cells that had been cultured for roughly 9 days were the source of isolated CD4+ T cells. People in the vaccine group had not been infected with SARS-CoV-2 before, and their nucleocapsid antibodies were negative. Assay used: immunoSEQ multiplex PCR; TCRdb lists only in-frame clones, some missing. Here the sample spans 35,000 to 50,000 clones, around 81% being singletons. For these TCRs, the target antigens are not known. This specimen consisted of CD4+ T cells from PBMCs cultured with SARS-CoV-2 spike peptides, obtained before COVID-19 vaccination. The receptors shown here come from a human donor who received a COVID-19 vaccine.

The chain couples TRBV6-5 to TRBJ2-3, with D maybe TRBD2 (5 bases). Germline-derived CDR1 and CDR2 are MNHEY and SVGAGI. The CDR3 contains 13 residues. V dropped 0 bases and J dropped 4 bases, with 5 bases sitting between them. CDR3 region: CASSYSRADTQYF. CDR3 nucleotide sequence: TGTGCCAGCAGTTACTCGAGGGCAGATACGCAGTATTTT.

This clone was seen a single time. The J gene is TRBJ2-5, the V gene TRBV5-4; D tentatively fits TRBD1 or TRBD2 (6 bases each). Deletions cut 0 bases from V and 5 bases from J, with 11 bases between. This CDR3 region has 14 residues. The germline V gene has CDR1 SGHNT and CDR2 YYREEE (reference sequence). DNA for the CDR3: TGTGCCAGCAGCTTGGCGGGGGCGGGTGAGACCCAGTACTTC. Translation: CASSLAGAGETQYF.

The chain couples TRBV27 to TRBJ2-3, with a tentative D call TRBD1 (6 bases). This CDR3 contains 14 residues. The V end lost 5 bases, the J end lost 1 base, and 10 bases lay between the germline ends. CDR1 and CDR2 from the germline V gene are MNHEY and SMNVEV (reference sequence). In DNA, the CDR3 is TGTGCCAGCAGTCCACAGGGAGGCACAGATACGCAGTATTTT. Translating it yields CASSPQGGTDTQYF.

This clone showed up just once. This chain connects TRBV6-6 to TRBJ1-5; no clear D gene. V gave up 4 bases and J gave up 2 bases, with 9 bases separating them. Germline values: CDR1 MNHNY, CDR2 SVGAGI (reference sequence). This CDR3 has 14 amino acids. The CDR3 loop reads CASSSGLGNQPQHF. The CDR3 bases are TGTGCCAGCAGTTCAGGCCTGGGCAATCAGCCCCAGCATTTT.

This clone was detected only a few times. The chain is built from TRBV6-4 and TRBJ2-2, with no clear D. CDR1 and CDR2 from the germline V gene are MRHNA and SNTAGT. Trimming shortened V by 0 bases and J by 0 bases, and 8 bases separated the two germline ends. The CDR3 runs to 16 residues. Written as DNA, the CDR3 is TGTGCCAGCAGTGACTCTTGGGTAACGAACACCGGGGAGCTGTTTTTT. This encodes CASSDSWVTNTGELFF.

This clone was seen only once. The chain is built from TRBV19 and TRBJ1-1; D is possibly TRBD1 (6 bases). Trimming left V 6 bases short and J 7 bases short, with 18 bases between. Germline V lookup: CDR1 LNHDA, CDR2 SQIVND (reference sequence). This CDR3 is built from 14 residues. CDR3 sequence (DNA): TGTGCCAGTAGCCCTACAGGACAGTCCGGTGAAGCTTTCTTT. Its protein is CASSPTGQSGEAFF. The full variable domain, with the rest looked up from reference TRBV19 and TRBJ1-1, is DGGITQSPKYLFRKEGQNVTLSCEQNLNHDAMYWYRQDPGQGLRLIYYSQIVNDFQKGDIAEGYSVSREKKESFPLTVTSAQKNPTAFYLCASSPTGQSGEAFFGQGTRLTVV.

The V call is TRBV19, the J call TRBJ1-3; tentative D call: TRBD1 (5 bases). Germline-derived CDR1 and CDR2 are LNHDA and SQIVND (reference sequence). V shed 5 bases and J shed 0 bases, with 14 bases lying between them. The length of the CDR3 is 16 residues. CDR3 coding DNA: TGTGCCAGTAGTGGTCGGGACGACATCTCTGGAAACACCATATATTTT. This translates into CASSGRDDISGNTIYF.

J is TRBJ1-5 and V is TRBV28; TRBD1 agrees at 9 bases. Germline CDR1 is MDHEN and CDR2 is SYDVKM. CDR3 length: 18 residues. Trimming took 2 bases from V and 4 from J; bases not matched to a gene: 12. This CDR3 is CASSLLTTRDRDNQPQHF. For the CDR3, the DNA is TGTGCCAGCAGTTTACTTACCACCCGGGACAGGGATAATCAGCCCCAGCATTTT.

The chain employs TRBV5-1 and TRBJ1-3; D call uncertain. Germline values: CDR1 SGHRS, CDR2 YFSETQ. This CDR3 is built from 16 residues. V was trimmed by 1 base and J by 0 bases, leaving 11 bases between them. Here the CDR3 reads CASSLLGKSSGNTIYF. The CDR3 DNA follows: TGCGCCAGCAGCTTGTTGGGGAAGAGCTCTGGAAACACCATATATTTT.

The chain links TRBV7-2 to TRBJ1-5, with D hard to call. Germline lookup yields CDR1 SGHTA and CDR2 FQGNSA. V lost 1 base and J lost 3, with 10 bases in between. The CDR3 contains 15 residues. CDR3 coding DNA: TGTGCCAGCAGCTTAGTCCTCATCTCCAATCAGCCCCAGCATTTT. Translation: CASSLVLISNQPQHF.

The V and J genes are TRBV12-3 or TRBV12-4 and TRBJ2-5; D is ambiguous. V was trimmed by 3 bases and J by 2 bases, leaving 4 bases between them. The CDR3 is made up of 12 amino acids. The CDR3 is CASSFIQETQYF. CDR3 DNA: TGTGCCAGCAGTTTTATACAAGAGACCCAGTACTTC.

Points on this clone: The same CDR3 is also encoded by other DNA sequences in this sample. The rearrangement joins TRBV5-8 to TRBJ2-5, with D unclear. In germline, CDR1 is SGHTS, CDR2 YDEGEE. Trimming took off 7 bases at V and 5 bases at J, with 6 bases between the two ends. The CDR3 length is 10 residues. The CDR3 bases are TGTGCCAGCCCTGGGGAGACCCAGTACTTC. Its translation is CASPGETQYF. Drawing the rest from reference TRBV5-8 and TRBJ2-5, the complete variable domain is EAGVTQSPTHLIKTRGQQATLRCSPISGHTSVYWYQQALGLGLQFLLWYDEGEERNRGNFPPRFSGRQFPNYSSELNVNALELEDSALYLCASPGETQYFGPGTRLLVL.

Concerning this clone: The sample carries other DNA sequences with the same CDR3. This rearrangement joins TRBV7-2 to TRBJ2-3, with TRBD2 as a possible D gene (6 bases). The CDR3 is 16 amino acids. In germline, CDR1 is SGHTA, CDR2 FQGNSA. V shed 5 bases and J shed 3 bases, with 18 bases lying between them. As DNA, the CDR3 is TGTGCCAGCAGCCCAAACTTAGCGGCGATGACAGATACGCAGTATTTT. Its translation: CASSPNLAAMTDTQYF.

The gene calls are TRBV18 and TRBJ2-5; D perhaps matches TRBD1 (5 bases). CDR1 and CDR2 from the germline V gene are KGHSH and LQKENI. Trimming removed 0 bases from V and 5 bases from J, with 13 bases in between. The CDR3 is 15 amino acids. The CDR3 DNA sequence: TGTGCCAGCTCACCACCGTCAGGGCTTGAGGAGACCCAGTACTTC. This codes for CASSPPSGLEETQYF.

The chain is built from TRBV7-8 and TRBJ1-2, with D tentatively TRBD1 (5 bases). The CDR3 sequence is 15 residues long. Trimming removed 1 base at V and 4 bases at J, with 13 bases between. The germline gives CDR1 SGHVS, CDR2 FQNEAQ. This CDR3 is CASSLVGPGAYGYTF. Here the CDR3 DNA reads TGTGCCAGCAGCTTAGTGGGGCCCGGGGCCTATGGCTACACCTTC.

The chain joins TRBV5-1 to TRBJ2-3; TRBD1 matches at 9 bases. The ends lost 1 base at V and 4 bases at J; junction bases unmatched: 4. The germline gives CDR1 SGHRS, CDR2 YFSETQ. CDR3 size: 15 residues. The CDR3, as DNA: TGCGCCAGCAGCTTGACAGGGGGCGGGGCAGATACGCAGTATTTT. Encoded protein: CASSLTGGGADTQYF.

The chain links TRBV18 to TRBJ1-1; a weak D match, TRBD1 (6 bases). Germline CDR1 and CDR2: KGHSH and LQKENI. CDR3 length: 14 residues. Trimming took 5 bases from V and 0 from J, leaving 10 bases between them. CDR3 nucleotide sequence: TGTGCCAGCTCAACGGGGGGCCTGAACACTGAAGCTTTCTTT. Its protein product is CASSTGGLNTEAFF.

This chain uses TRBV5-1 with TRBJ2-5; D gene unclear. The CDR3 runs to 12 residues. The V and J ends lost 4 bases and 3 bases respectively, with 7 bases between them. Germline values: CDR1 SGHRS, CDR2 YFSETQ. The CDR3 sequence is CASSINEETQYF. CDR3 DNA sequence: TGCGCCAGCAGCATTAACGAAGAGACCCAGTACTTC.

The rearrangement links TRBV7-2 to TRBJ2-3; tentative D call: TRBD2 (6 bases). The V gene's germline CDR1 is SGHTA and CDR2 FQGNSA. V was clipped by 1 base and J by 7 bases, with 21 bases between them. The CDR3 is made up of 17 amino acids. DNA for the CDR3: TGTGCCAGCAGCTTAGAAGGAGTAGCGGTGGGTCAGAATACGCAGTATTTT. It is translated as CASSLEGVAVGQNTQYF.

The rearrangement uses TRBV2 and TRBJ2-7, with D uncertain. The germline V gene encodes CDR1 SNHLY and CDR2 FYNNEI. Trimming took 7 bases from V and 0 from J, leaving 10 bases between them. There are 13 residues in the CDR3. CDR3 nucleotides: TGTGCCAGCAAGGCAGTGAGCTCCTACGAGCAGTACGTC. This encodes CASKAVSSYEQYV.

The V gene is TRBV27, the J gene TRBJ1-2, with no clear D. Germline V gene lookup returns CDR1 MNHEY and CDR2 SMNVEV (reference sequence). This CDR3 contains 15 residues. Trimming removed 4 bases from V and 4 bases from J, with 16 bases in between. The CDR3 loop is CASSSGLGPTYGYTF. Here the CDR3 DNA reads TGTGCCAGCAGTTCAGGTCTCGGGCCGACCTATGGCTACACCTTC.

This clone was observed once. The V gene is TRBV24-1, the J gene TRBJ1-5, with a tentative D call TRBD1 (6 bases). The V end was cut by 3 bases, the J end by 0 bases, with 8 bases between. CDR3 size: 15 residues. Germline V gene data show CDR1 as KGHDR and CDR2 as SFDVKD. The CDR3 sequence is CATSDAGASNQPQHF. Written as DNA, the CDR3 is TGTGCCACCAGTGATGCGGGGGCTAGCAATCAGCCCCAGCATTTT.

The V call is TRBV2, the J call TRBJ1-4; 7 bases align to TRBD1. CDR1 and CDR2 from the germline V gene are SNHLY and FYNNEI. After removal of 5 bases from V and 5 bases from J, the junction contained 17 bases not matched to a gene. This CDR3 is 18 amino acids long. CDR3: CASSKRLTGQQGNEKLFF. CDR3 sequence (DNA): TGTGCCAGCAGTAAACGTCTTACGGGACAGCAGGGAAATGAAAAACTGTTTTTT.

This clone occurred a few times. This chain uses TRBV28 with TRBJ2-5, with 12 bases matching TRBD1. The CDR3 is 14 residues long. V lost 9 bases and J lost 3; bases outside the gene matches: 5. CDR1 and CDR2 (germline): MDHEN, SYDVKM. CDR3 DNA sequence: TGTGCCAGTGGGGACAGGGGGCGGGAAGAGACCCAGTACTTC. Its translation is CASGDRGREETQYF.

The chain employs TRBV5-6 and TRBJ2-3, with 10 bases that match TRBD2. Germline V gene lookup returns CDR1 SGHDT and CDR2 YYEEEE. The ends lost 2 bases at V and 2 bases at J; junction bases unmatched: 2. This CDR3 is built from 15 residues. This CDR3 reads CASSLLAGYTDTQYF. The CDR3 DNA sequence: TGTGCCAGCAGCTTACTAGCGGGATACACAGATACGCAGTATTTT.

The chain joins TRBV6-6 to TRBJ2-5, with 10 bases identical to TRBD1. V shed 4 bases, J shed 4 bases, and the junction held 9 bases outside the gene matches. Germline V lookup: CDR1 MNHNY, CDR2 SVGAGI (reference sequence). CDR3 size: 16 residues. CDR3 bases: TGTGCCAGCAGTTCCTACCGGGACAGGGGATCAGAGACCCAGTACTTC. This encodes CASSSYRDRGSETQYF.

V gene TRBV5-5 combines with J gene TRBJ2-5; 9 bases line up with TRBD1. V shed 2 bases, J shed 4 bases, and the junction held 6 bases outside the gene matches. Germline V CDR1 and CDR2: SGHKS, YYEKEE (reference sequence). The CDR3 is 15 residues long. The CDR3: CASSLTGGLLETQYF. CDR3 nucleotide sequence: TGTGCCAGCAGCTTAACAGGGGGCTTATTAGAGACCCAGTACTTC.

V and J are TRBV7-9 and TRBJ1-1; D may be TRBD1 (5 bases). CDR1 and CDR2 (germline): SEHNR, FQNEAQ (reference sequence). V lost 3 bases and J 0 bases, leaving 11 bases between the germline ends. The CDR3 sequence is 15 residues long. CDR3 region: CASSFSGLLNTEAFF. The CDR3 bases are TGTGCCAGCAGCTTTTCGGGGCTTTTGAACACTGAAGCTTTCTTT.

The chain has TRBV5-6 and TRBJ2-5; perhaps TRBD2 as D (5 bases). V gave up 2 bases and J gave up 5 bases, with 7 bases separating them. CDR1 and CDR2 from the germline V gene are SGHDT and YYEEEE. This CDR3 comprises 12 residues. DNA of the CDR3: TGTGCCAGCAGCTTCTCGGGGGAGACCCAGTACTTC. Translated, it gives CASSFSGETQYF.